The clone carrying this T cell receptor (beta chain) was picked up a small number of times. Antigen specificity is unknown. CDR3 length: 14 amino acids. Germline V gene lookup returns CDR1 WSHSY and CDR2 SAAADI. The V gene lost 2 bases and the J gene lost 7 bases, with 12 bases spanning the gap. Generation of TCR cDNA used 5'RACE template switching (which added a universal primer site and UMIs). From the 5' RACE reads, TCRdb called clonotypes with MiXCR, one entry per CDR3 protein. The sample has over 300,000 distinct CDR3 sequences; about 4% are singletons. The sample comes from a study of T cells after yellow fever vaccination. Overall study findings and caveats: Reappearance after the booster was seen for most primary-vaccination clones, at 95% to 97% CD4 and 88% CD8.

The sequences come from PBMCs, collected 5 days after the yellow fever booster vaccination. The J gene is TRBJ2-4, the V gene TRBV10-2; the D call may be TRBD1 or TRBD2 (6 bases each). The receptor comes from a young man who received the YFV17D yellow fever vaccine. CDR3 nucleotide sequence: TGCGCCAGCAGTGAGAACGGAGGGGGGAACATTCAGTACTTC. This sequence encodes CASSENGGGNIQYF.